The entry below describes one T cell receptor (beta chain). Its antigen is not known. The CDR3 is 16 amino acids. The germline V gene encodes CDR1 SGHTA and CDR2 FQGNSA. These data are taken from a study of monozygotic twins with inflammatory bowel disease. Overall study findings and caveats: Comparison of concordant versus discordant twins revealed no difference in repertoire similarity, possibly due to limited power. IBD patients carried less diverse TCRbeta repertoires (inverse Simpson) than healthy co-twins. Support was lacking for any single strong IBD-associated signal or clonotype.

Researchers put TCRalpha and TCRbeta cDNA through two nested PCRs lasting 16 and 9 cycles. TCRdb reworked the 5' RACE reads into one entry per CDR3 protein, no DNA. Listed are more than 350,000 distinct CDR3 sequences; 2.4% falls within the top ten. The gene calls are TRBV7-2 and TRBJ2-1; absent DNA, TCRdb's TRBD2 call cannot be checked. The sample was blood. This clonotype was sampled from a human donor with ulcerative colitis or Crohn's disease, or a healthy co-twin of an affected twin (not recorded which). The CDR3 is CASSLAPGLAGAKQFF.